This T cell receptor beta chain was obtained from a study of blood T cell repertoires in COVID-19. This CDR3 comprises 14 residues. Germline CDR1 is WNHNN and CDR2 is SYGVQD (reference sequence). V was pared by 6 bases and J by 2 bases, with 5 bases of the junction left unmatched. In the original processing: Quantification of nucleated cells was approximated via reference gene primer amplification. Repertoires were generated with immunoSEQ multiplex PCR, while TCRdb's copy carries only in-frame clones and drops some. Clone size and the V and J calls come from that table; the DNA yielded D and trimming. The sample lists 310,000 or so clones; around nine tenths were seen once. Participants reported their clinical history, and cohort assignment relied on those reports. For recovered donors of Cohort 3, there were two negative PCRs, clearance, or symptom resolution.

This chain links TRBV10-1 with TRBJ2-3; 7 nucleotides match TRBD2. The origin of this receptor is a woman aged 30 to 39 who had recovered from COVID-19. Sequenced sample: PBMCs or T cells enriched from blood (not recorded which). The CDR3 sequence is CASSRGTITDTQYF. In DNA, the CDR3 is TGCGCCAGCAGCCGGGGGACTATCACAGATACGCAGTATTTT.